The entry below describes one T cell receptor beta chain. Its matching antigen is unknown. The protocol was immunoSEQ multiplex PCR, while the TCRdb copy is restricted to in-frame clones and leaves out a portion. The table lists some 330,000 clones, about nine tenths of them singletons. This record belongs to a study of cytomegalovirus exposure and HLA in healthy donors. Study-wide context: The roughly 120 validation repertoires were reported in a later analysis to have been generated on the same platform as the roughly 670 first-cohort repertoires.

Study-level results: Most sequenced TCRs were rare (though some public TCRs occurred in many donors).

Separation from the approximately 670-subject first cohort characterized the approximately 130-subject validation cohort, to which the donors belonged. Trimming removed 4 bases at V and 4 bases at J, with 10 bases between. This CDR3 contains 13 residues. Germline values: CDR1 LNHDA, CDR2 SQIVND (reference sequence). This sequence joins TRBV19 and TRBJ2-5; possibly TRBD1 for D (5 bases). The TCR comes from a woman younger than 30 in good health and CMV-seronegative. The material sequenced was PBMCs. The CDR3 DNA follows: TGTGCCAGTAGTAACCAGGGTGCAGAGACCCAGTACTTC. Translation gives CASSNQGAETQYF.